This T cell receptor (beta chain) was observed in a study of OX40 agonist ivuxolimab in advanced cancers. With regard to the full study: Ivuxolimab, which targeted the costimulatory receptor OX40 (CD134), was an agonistic, fully human IgG2 monoclonal antibody. Intravenous ivuxolimab was administered to patients every 2 weeks at six dose levels: 0.01, 0.1, 0.3, 1.5, 3 and 10 mg/kg. Of the roughly 50 dose-escalation patients, hepatocellular carcinoma was present in about 20, melanoma in roughly 15, renal cell carcinoma in 9 and head and neck cancer in 9. In the dose-escalation cohort, 82.7% of patients were male, and the mean age was approximately 64 years, with a range of roughly 20 to 85. Patients were allowed to have had prior anti-PD-1, anti-PD-L1 or anti-CTLA-4 therapy, and around two fifths of the dose-escalation patients had been treated with checkpoint inhibitors. Partial responses occurred in three dose-escalation patients, of whom one had hepatocellular carcinoma and two had cutaneous melanoma. The point of sequencing TCRbeta in the periphery was to test whether ivuxolimab changed TCR sequence diversity and drove clonal T-cell expansion. The paper reports the monotherapy dose-escalation portion (N of about 47 patients) of the phase I ivuxolimab trial.

To sequence the TCRbeta CDR3 region, genomic DNA was isolated from the sorted cells. TCRbeta CDR3 regions were sequenced using the immunoSEQ Assay. The table comes from immuneACCESS by way of TCRdb, which keeps in-frame sequences with V and J called. Part of the clones is missing from these tables; in studies checked, under half for an unresolved V gene and the rest for unknown reasons. This sample lists 80,000 to 100,000 clones; roughly nine tenths were detected once. Together, the top ten hold 0.8% to 0.9% of the sample. At the junction V is shortened by 6 bases and J by 0 bases, with 13 bases in between. CDR1 and CDR2 are drawn from the germline V gene (reference sequence): MNHNY, SVGAGI. From cysteine to phenylalanine, the CDR3 is 15 amino acids long. This entry keeps only the CDR3 DNA: 45 bases, framed from base 1. Patients with a history of autoimmune disease or receiving systemic immunosuppression were excluded from the trial. In every dose cohort, peripheral blood was drawn for TCR sequencing at baseline, cycle 4 day 1, and cycle 7 day 1. The samples were taken from a phase I, first-in-human, multicenter, open-label dose-escalation trial of ivuxolimab. The trial enrolled adults with locally advanced or metastatic head and neck squamous cell, hepatocellular, melanoma or renal cell carcinoma. Before TCR sequencing, CD4+ and CD8+ T cells were separately sorted from peripheral blood.

The research as a whole found: In partial responders in the 0.1-3.0 mg/kg groups, normalized peripheral clonal expansion was found to be among the lowest, especially among CD8+ T cells. After ivuxolimab, CD8+ T cells had more expanded clones than CD4+ T cells on average. At doses of 0.1 to 3.0 mg/kg, clonal expansion of both CD4+ and CD8+ T cells in blood was seen between baseline and week 6. Low levels of normalized T-cell clonal expansion were also seen in some patients who did not respond. The antigen specificity of the clonally expanded peripheral T cells was not determined.

About this clone: Its antigen has not been determined. No base quality information exists; no much larger clone differs at one position.

The chain was built from TRBV6-6 and TRBJ2-3, with no reliable assignment of the D segment. The receptor comes from an adult with an advanced solid tumor such as melanoma, head and neck, liver or kidney cancer. The source was CD4+ or CD8+ T cells sorted from blood, collected in a trial of the OX40 agonist ivuxolimab. CDR3 sequence: CASSHSKPSTDTQYF. The nucleotide sequence is given as TGTGCCAGCAGCCACAGCAAACCTAGCACAGATACGCAGTATTTT.